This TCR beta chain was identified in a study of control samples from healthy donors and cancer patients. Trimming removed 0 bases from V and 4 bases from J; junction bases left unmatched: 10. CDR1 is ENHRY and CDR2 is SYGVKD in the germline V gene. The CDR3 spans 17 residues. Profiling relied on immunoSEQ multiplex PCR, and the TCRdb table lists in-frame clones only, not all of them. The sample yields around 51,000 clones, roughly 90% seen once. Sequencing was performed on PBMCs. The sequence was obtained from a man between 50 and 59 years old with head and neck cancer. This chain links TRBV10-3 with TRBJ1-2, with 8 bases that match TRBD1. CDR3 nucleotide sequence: TGTGCCATCAGTGAGTCGGGGGCAGGGGGCCTTCTCTATGGCTACACCTTC. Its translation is CAISESGAGGLLYGYTF.